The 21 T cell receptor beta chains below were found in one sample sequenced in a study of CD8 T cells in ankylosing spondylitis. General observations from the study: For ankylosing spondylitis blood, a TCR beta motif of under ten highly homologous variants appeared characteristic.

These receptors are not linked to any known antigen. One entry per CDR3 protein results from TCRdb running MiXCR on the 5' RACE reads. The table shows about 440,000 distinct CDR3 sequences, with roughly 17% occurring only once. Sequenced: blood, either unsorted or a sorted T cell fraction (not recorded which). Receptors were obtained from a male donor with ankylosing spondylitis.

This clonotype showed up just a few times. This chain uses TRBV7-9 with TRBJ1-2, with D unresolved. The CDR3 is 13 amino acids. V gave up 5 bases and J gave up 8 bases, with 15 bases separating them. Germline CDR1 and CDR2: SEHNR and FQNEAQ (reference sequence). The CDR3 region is CASSQVREGGYTF. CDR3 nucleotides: TGTGCCAGCAGCCAAGTCCGGGAGGGAGGCTACACCTTC.

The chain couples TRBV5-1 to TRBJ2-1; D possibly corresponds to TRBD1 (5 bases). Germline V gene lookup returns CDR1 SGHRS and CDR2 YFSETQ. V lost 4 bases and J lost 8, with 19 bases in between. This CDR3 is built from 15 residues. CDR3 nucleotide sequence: TGCGCCAGCAGCGCAACCGGGTTAAGGGGTGATGAGCAGTTCTTC. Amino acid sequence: CASSATGLRGDEQFF.

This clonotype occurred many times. CDR3 nucleotides: TGCGCCAGCAGTAGGGGAGGAGATAACAATGAGCAGTTCTTC. Protein: CASSRGGDNNEQFF. The chain employs TRBV5-1 and TRBJ2-1; perhaps TRBD2 as D (6 bases). The CDR3 loop spans 14 amino acids. Germline CDR1 is SGHRS and CDR2 is YFSETQ. V lost 5 bases and J 5 bases, leaving 14 bases between the germline ends.

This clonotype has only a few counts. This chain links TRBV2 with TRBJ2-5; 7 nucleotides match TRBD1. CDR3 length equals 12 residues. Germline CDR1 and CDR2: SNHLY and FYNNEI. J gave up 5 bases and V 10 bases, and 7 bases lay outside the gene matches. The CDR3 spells CATAQGFETQYF. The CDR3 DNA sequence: TGTGCCACCGCACAGGGGTTTGAGACCCAGTACTTC.

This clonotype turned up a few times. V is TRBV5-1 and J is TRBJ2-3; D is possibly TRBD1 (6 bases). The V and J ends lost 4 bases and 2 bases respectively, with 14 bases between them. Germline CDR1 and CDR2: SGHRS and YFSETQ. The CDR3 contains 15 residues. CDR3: CASSTNRADTDTQYF. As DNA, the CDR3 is TGCGCCAGCAGCACCAACAGGGCTGACACAGATACGCAGTATTTT.

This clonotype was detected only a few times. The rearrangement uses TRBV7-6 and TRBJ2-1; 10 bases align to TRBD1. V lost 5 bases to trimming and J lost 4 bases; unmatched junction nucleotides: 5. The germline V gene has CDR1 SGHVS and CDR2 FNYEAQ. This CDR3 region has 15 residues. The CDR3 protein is CASSIGTGAYNEQFF. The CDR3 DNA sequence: TGTGCCAGCAGCATCGGGACAGGGGCGTACAATGAGCAGTTCTTC.

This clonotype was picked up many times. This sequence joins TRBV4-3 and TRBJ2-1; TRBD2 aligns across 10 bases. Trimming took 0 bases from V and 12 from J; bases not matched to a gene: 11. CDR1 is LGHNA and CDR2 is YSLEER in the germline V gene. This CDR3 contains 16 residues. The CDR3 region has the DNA TGCGCCAGCAGCCAAGATCTGCTAGCGGGAGTGAACGGGCAGTTCTTC. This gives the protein CASSQDLLAGVNGQFF.

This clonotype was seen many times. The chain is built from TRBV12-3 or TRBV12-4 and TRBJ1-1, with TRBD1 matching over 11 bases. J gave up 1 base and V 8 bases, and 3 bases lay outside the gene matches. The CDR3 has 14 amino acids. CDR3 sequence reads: CASWTGGANTEAFF. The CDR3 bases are TGTGCCAGCTGGACAGGGGGCGCGAACACTGAAGCTTTCTTT.

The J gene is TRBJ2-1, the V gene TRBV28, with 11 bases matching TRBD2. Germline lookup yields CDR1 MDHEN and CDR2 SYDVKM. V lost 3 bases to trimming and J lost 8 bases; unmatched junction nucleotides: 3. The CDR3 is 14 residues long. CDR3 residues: CASSFVLAGDEQFF. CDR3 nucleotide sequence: TGTGCCAGCAGTTTTGTACTAGCGGGAGATGAGCAGTTCTTC. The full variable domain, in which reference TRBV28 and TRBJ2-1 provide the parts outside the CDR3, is DVKVTQSSRYLVKRTGEKVFLECVQDMDHENMFWYRQDPGLGLRLIYFSYDVKMKEKGDIPEGYSVSREKKERFSLILESASTNQTSMYLCASSFVLAGDEQFFGPGTRLTVL.

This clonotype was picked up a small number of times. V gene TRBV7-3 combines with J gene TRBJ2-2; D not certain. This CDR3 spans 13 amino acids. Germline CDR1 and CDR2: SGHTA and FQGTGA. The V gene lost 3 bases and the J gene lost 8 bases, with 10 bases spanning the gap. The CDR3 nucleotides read TGTGCCAGCAGCTTTACTTCGGCTGGGGAGCTGTTTTTT. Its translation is CASSFTSAGELFF.

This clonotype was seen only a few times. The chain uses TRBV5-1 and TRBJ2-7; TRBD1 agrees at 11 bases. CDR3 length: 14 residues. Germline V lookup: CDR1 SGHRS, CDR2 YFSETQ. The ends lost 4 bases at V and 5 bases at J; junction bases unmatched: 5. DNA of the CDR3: TGCGCCAGCAGCCAGGGACAGGGGGTGAACGAGCAGTACTTC. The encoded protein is CASSQGQGVNEQYF.

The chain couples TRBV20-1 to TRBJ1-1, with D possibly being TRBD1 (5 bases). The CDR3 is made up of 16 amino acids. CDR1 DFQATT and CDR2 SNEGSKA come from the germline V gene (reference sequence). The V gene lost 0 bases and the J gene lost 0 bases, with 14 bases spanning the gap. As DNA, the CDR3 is TGCAGTGCTAGAGATTGGGGGAGAACTATGAACACTGAAGCTTTCTTT. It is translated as CSARDWGRTMNTEAFF.

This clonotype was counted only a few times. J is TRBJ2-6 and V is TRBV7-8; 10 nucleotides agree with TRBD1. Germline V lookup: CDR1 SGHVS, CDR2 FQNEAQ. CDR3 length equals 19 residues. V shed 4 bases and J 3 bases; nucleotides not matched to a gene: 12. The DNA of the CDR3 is TGTGCCAGCAGCTATGACAGGGGGCGGGATTTTAGTGGGGCCAACGTCCTGACTTTC. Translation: CASSYDRGRDFSGANVLTF.

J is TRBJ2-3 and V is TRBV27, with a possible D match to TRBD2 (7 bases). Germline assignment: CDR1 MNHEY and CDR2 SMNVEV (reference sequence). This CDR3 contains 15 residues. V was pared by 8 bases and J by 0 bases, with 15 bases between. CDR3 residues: CASCPRGASTDTQYF. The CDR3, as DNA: TGTGCCAGCTGCCCCCGGGGGGCTAGCACAGATACGCAGTATTTT.

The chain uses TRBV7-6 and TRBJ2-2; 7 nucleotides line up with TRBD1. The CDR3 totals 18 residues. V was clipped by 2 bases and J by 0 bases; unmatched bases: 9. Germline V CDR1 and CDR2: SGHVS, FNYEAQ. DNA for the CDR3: TGTGCCAGCAGCTTAAGGGACAGCACCCACCCGAACACCGGGGAGCTGTTTTTT. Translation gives CASSLRDSTHPNTGELFF. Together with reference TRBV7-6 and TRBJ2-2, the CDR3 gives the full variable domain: GAGVSQSPRYKVTKRGQDVALRCDPISGHVSLYWYRQALGQGPEFLTYFNYEAQQDKSGLPNDRFSAERPEGSISTLTIQRTEQRDSAMYRCASSLRDSTHPNTGELFFGEGSRLTVL.

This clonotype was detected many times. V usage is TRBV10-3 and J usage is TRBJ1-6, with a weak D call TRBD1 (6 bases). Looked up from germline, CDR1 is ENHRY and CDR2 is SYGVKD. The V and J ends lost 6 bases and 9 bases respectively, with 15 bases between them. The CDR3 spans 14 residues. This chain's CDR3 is CAIRQGRGVSPLHF. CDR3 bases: TGTGCCATCAGACAGGGAAGAGGTGTTTCACCCCTCCACTTT.

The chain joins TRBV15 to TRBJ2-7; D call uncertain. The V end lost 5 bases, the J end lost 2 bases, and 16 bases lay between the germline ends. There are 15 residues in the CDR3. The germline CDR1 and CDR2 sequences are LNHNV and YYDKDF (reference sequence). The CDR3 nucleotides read TGTGCCACCAGCCCCGCCCGGCCCGTCGCCTACGAGCAGTACTTC. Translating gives CATSPARPVAYEQYF.

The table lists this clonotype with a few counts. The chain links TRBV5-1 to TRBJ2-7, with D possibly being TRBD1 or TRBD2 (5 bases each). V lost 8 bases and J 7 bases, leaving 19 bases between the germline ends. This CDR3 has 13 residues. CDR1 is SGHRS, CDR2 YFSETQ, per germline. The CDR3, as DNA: TGCGCCAGTTTCGGGACCCTGAACGGGGAGCAGTACTTC. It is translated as CASFGTLNGEQYF.

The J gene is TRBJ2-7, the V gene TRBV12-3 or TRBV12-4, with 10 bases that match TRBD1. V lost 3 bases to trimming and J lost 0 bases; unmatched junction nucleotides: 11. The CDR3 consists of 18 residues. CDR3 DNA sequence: TGTGCCAGCAGTTTGGGCGAAGGACAGGGGGGCTACTCCTACGAGCAGTACTTC. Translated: CASSLGEGQGGYSYEQYF.

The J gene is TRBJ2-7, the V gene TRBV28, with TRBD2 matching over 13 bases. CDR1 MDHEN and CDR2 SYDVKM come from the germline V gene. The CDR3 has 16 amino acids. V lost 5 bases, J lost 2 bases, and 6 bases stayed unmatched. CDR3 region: CASSEAGTSGAYEQYF. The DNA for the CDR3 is TGTGCCAGCAGTGAAGCCGGGACTAGCGGGGCCTACGAGCAGTACTTC.

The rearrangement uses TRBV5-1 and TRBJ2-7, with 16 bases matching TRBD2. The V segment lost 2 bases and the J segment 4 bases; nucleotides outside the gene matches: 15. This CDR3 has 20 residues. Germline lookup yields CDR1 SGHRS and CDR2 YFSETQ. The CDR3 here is CASSFKTGTSGGAISYEQYF. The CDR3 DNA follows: TGCGCCAGCAGCTTTAAGACCGGGACTAGCGGGGGGGCCATCTCGTACGAGCAGTACTTC.